These 26 T cell receptor beta chains share one sample of origin, sequenced in a study of metastatic and nonmetastatic thyroid tumors. TCRdb re-called the PCR reads via MiXCR. The sample contains 25,000 to 35,000 clones, roughly 20% of which appear only once. Prior to thyroid surgery, none of the patients had received any treatment. Sequencing was done on a sample of blood. Receptors originate from a female donor with papillary thyroid cancer or a benign thyroid nodule (not recorded which). Some clones in this sample may be carry-over from other donors' samples.

This clone was recorded many times. The chain is built from TRBV7-8 and TRBJ2-2, with D perhaps TRBD2 (6 bases). The CDR3 consists of 15 residues. Germline V gene data show CDR1 as SGHVS and CDR2 as FQNEAQ. The V end was cut by 1 base, the J end by 7 bases, with 13 bases between. The CDR3 DNA reads TGTGCCAGCAGCTTAGGGAGGGGCAGGAGCGGGGAGCTGTTTTTT. Residues: CASSLGRGRSGELFF.

In its sample, this clone was seen many times. The chain combines TRBV5-4 with TRBJ2-5; 9 nucleotides align to TRBD1. Trimming cost V 4 bases and J 5 bases; bases outside gene matches: 9. This CDR3 comprises 15 residues. Germline V lookup: CDR1 SGHNT, CDR2 YYREEE (reference sequence). This CDR3 is CASSLNRGPDETQYF. The CDR3 DNA sequence: TGTGCCAGCAGCCTAAACAGGGGGCCCGATGAGACCCAGTACTTC.

The chain employs TRBV6-1 and TRBJ2-7, with 8 bases aligning to TRBD1. The CDR3 runs to 14 residues. The J segment lost 6 bases and the V segment lost 4 bases, leaving 8 bases of the junction unmatched. Looked up from germline, CDR1 is MNHNS and CDR2 is SASEGT. CDR3 in amino acids: CASSAWTGSLEQYF. For the CDR3, the DNA is TGTGCCAGCAGTGCTTGGACAGGGAGTCTCGAGCAGTACTTC.

This clone was detected only a few times. Different DNA sequences within this sample yield the same CDR3. This chain links TRBV6-1 with TRBJ1-2, with unresolved D. V was cut by 6 bases and J by 8 bases, with 7 bases left in between. The CDR3 is made up of 10 amino acids. Germline V gives CDR1 MNHNS, CDR2 SASEGT. CDR3 loop: CASREDGYTF. The CDR3 DNA sequence: TGTGCCAGCAGGGAGGACGGCTACACCTTC.

The rearrangement uses TRBV7-9 and TRBJ1-2; D is uncertain. Germline values: CDR1 SEHNR, CDR2 FQNEAQ (reference sequence). V was shortened by 5 bases and J by 5 bases, with 9 bases between the two germline ends. The CDR3 consists of 12 residues. This CDR3 is CASSPEAYGYTF. The CDR3 DNA sequence: TGTGCCAGCAGCCCCGAGGCGTATGGCTACACCTTC.

This clone is labeled as medium-sized. The chain uses TRBV27 and TRBJ2-7; 8 nucleotides match TRBD1. The length of the CDR3 is 13 residues. CDR1 and CDR2 from the germline V gene are MNHEY and SMNVEV (reference sequence). V trimming: 2 bases; J trimming: 3 bases; junction bases outside the gene matches: 0. The CDR3 region is CASSLGTGYEQYF. The CDR3 bases are TGTGCCAGCAGTTTAGGGACAGGCTACGAGCAGTACTTC.

The chain has TRBV4-1 and TRBJ1-4; tentative D call: TRBD1 (5 bases). The V gene's germline CDR1 is MGHRA and CDR2 YSYEKL. Trimming pared 1 base from V and 3 bases from J, leaving 9 bases between. The CDR3 spans 15 residues. In nucleotides, the CDR3 is TGCGCCAGCAGCCAAGTCTGGGGGGCTAATGAAAAACTGTTTTTT. Translated: CASSQVWGANEKLFF.

Details on this clone: An end of the junction differs from the germline gene, which may be a read error. The chain employs TRBV4-2 and TRBJ2-2; tentatively, D is TRBD2 (5 bases). Germline CDR1 and CDR2: LGHNA and YNFKEQ. The CDR3 extends over 14 amino acids. CDR3 amino acids: CARSQESGNGELFF. CDR3 in DNA: TGTGCCAGAAGCCAAGAATCGGGGAACGGGGAGCTGTTTTTT.

The CDR3 reads CASSQERTGPGGYTF. The CDR3 nucleotides read TGTGCCAGCAGCCAAGAACGGACAGGGCCGGGGGGCTACACCTTC. This chain connects TRBV14 to TRBJ1-2; 8 nucleotides line up with TRBD1. CDR1 is SGHDN, CDR2 FVKESK, per germline. V lost 0 bases and J lost 8; bases outside the gene matches: 8. The CDR3 covers 15 residues.

The chain carries TRBV11-2 and TRBJ1-3, with 9 bases fitting TRBD1. CDR1 is SGHAT and CDR2 is FQNNGV in the germline V gene. V shed 5 bases, J shed 6 bases, and the junction held 11 bases outside the gene matches. The CDR3 extends over 16 amino acids. The CDR3 DNA sequence: TGTGCCAGCAGCCCGAGGGACAGGGTCGTGACAAACACCATATATTTT. Protein sequence: CASSPRDRVVTNTIYF.

This clone was detected only a few times. The same CDR3 can be traced to other DNA sequences in this sample. The genes are TRBV5-1 and TRBJ1-3, with D tentatively TRBD1 (5 bases). Germline CDR1 is SGHRS and CDR2 is YFSETQ. Trimming shortened V by 2 bases and J by 1 base, and 7 bases separated the two germline ends. CDR3 length equals 14 residues. Here the CDR3 reads CASSLDSSGNTIYF. In DNA, the CDR3 is TGCGCCAGCAGCTTAGACAGTTCTGGAAACACCATATATTTT.

This clone was counted at least ten times. The rearrangement links TRBV28 to TRBJ2-4; D perhaps matches TRBD1 (6 bases). Trimming took 1 base from V and 5 from J, leaving 9 bases between them. CDR3 length: 14 residues. The germline V gene has CDR1 MDHEN and CDR2 SYDVKM. CDR3 coding DNA: TGTGCCAGCAGTTTATCTGGGGGCGAAAACATTCAGTACTTC. The encoded protein is CASSLSGGENIQYF.

This clone showed up many times. The chain carries TRBV11-1 and TRBJ2-1; D call uncertain. Trimming took off 6 bases at V and 7 bases at J, with 13 bases between the two ends. The CDR3 runs to 13 residues. From germline, CDR1 is SGHAT and CDR2 FQDESV (reference sequence). The CDR3 spells CASRQVGKNEQFF. CDR3 nucleotides: TGTGCCAGCAGGCAGGTCGGAAAGAATGAGCAGTTCTTC. The whole variable domain, remainder taken from reference TRBV11-1 and TRBJ2-1, is EAEVAQSPRYKITEKSQAVAFWCDPISGHATLYWYRQILGQGPELLVQFQDESVVDDSQLPKDRFSAERLKGVDSTLKIQPAELGDSAMYLCASRQVGKNEQFFGPGTRLTVL.

Ten or more counts support this clone. V gene TRBV7-9 combines with J gene TRBJ2-3; D gene uncertain. The CDR3 runs to 15 residues. V was clipped by 5 bases and J by 0 bases, with 12 bases between them. Germline CDR1 SEHNR, CDR2 FQNEAQ (reference sequence). CDR3 protein: CASSRGYTSTDTQYF. The CDR3, as DNA: TGTGCCAGCAGCCGAGGATACACTAGCACAGATACGCAGTATTTT.

The rearrangement joins TRBV19 to TRBJ1-2; no reliable D call. The CDR3 is made up of 14 amino acids. The germline V and J ends were trimmed by 10 bases and 4 bases, with 19 bases remaining between them. The V gene's germline CDR1 is LNHDA and CDR2 SQIVND (reference sequence). CDR3 region: CATRGPVSTYGYTF. The CDR3 region has the DNA TGTGCCACCCGGGGTCCCGTGAGTACCTATGGCTACACCTTC.

This clone came up a few times. The genes are TRBV6-1 and TRBJ2-2; D is unclear. V lost 8 bases and J lost 4, with 11 bases in between. CDR1 MNHNS and CDR2 SASEGT come from the germline V gene. The length of the CDR3 is 13 residues. The CDR3 spells CASGIRPTGELFF. Written as DNA, the CDR3 is TGTGCCAGCGGAATCCGCCCCACCGGGGAGCTGTTTTTT.

The table lists this clone with a few counts. The chain joins TRBV28 to TRBJ1-1, with 9 bases aligning to TRBD1. This CDR3 spans 14 amino acids. CDR1 and CDR2 from the germline V gene are MDHEN and SYDVKM. Trimming took 3 bases from V and 5 from J; bases not matched to a gene: 4. This CDR3 reads CASSLTGGVTEAFF. CDR3 coding DNA: TGTGCCAGCAGTTTGACAGGGGGGGTGACTGAAGCTTTCTTT.

At least ten counts were recorded for this clone. The chain links TRBV7-2 to TRBJ2-5, with 8 bases that match TRBD2. With 5 bases clipped from V and 3 bases from J, the junction kept 5 bases outside the gene matches. The germline V gene encodes CDR1 SGHTA and CDR2 FQGNSA. The CDR3 is made up of 14 amino acids. CDR3 sequence (DNA): TGTGCCAGCAGCCCTCGGGGGGGGAAAGAGACCCAGTACTTC. It encodes CASSPRGGKETQYF.

The chain couples TRBV6-1 to TRBJ1-6; D call uncertain. V lost 1 base, J lost 6 bases, and 10 bases lay in between. Looked up from germline, CDR1 is MNHNS and CDR2 is SASEGT. The CDR3 sequence is 15 residues long. The CDR3 sequence is CASSEGVGRNSPLHF. CDR3 sequence (DNA): TGTGCCAGCAGTGAAGGGGTAGGGCGTAATTCACCCCTCCACTTT.

By its share, this clone is medium-sized. V gene TRBV6-1 combines with J gene TRBJ1-2; weak D call: TRBD1 (5 bases). CDR3 size: 15 residues. Trimming removed 0 bases at V and 2 bases at J, with 10 bases between. The germline V gene encodes CDR1 MNHNS and CDR2 SASEGT. The CDR3 region has the DNA TGTGCCAGCAGTGAAGCGCCTGACAGAAACTATGGCTACACCTTC. Amino acids: CASSEAPDRNYGYTF.

This clone is labeled as medium-sized (0.01 to 0.1%). J is TRBJ1-1 and V is TRBV6-2 or TRBV6-3; a possible D gene is TRBD1 (5 bases). The CDR3 spans 13 residues. Trimming took 6 bases from V and 7 from J, leaving 15 bases between them. CDR1 and CDR2 (germline): MNHEY, SVGEGT. The CDR3 region has the DNA TGTGCCAGCAGCCGGGGGAGGGGCGTTGAAGCTTTCTTT. Translated: CASSRGRGVEAFF.

J is TRBJ2-3 and V is TRBV5-1; D gene unclear. V lost 0 bases, J lost 2 bases, and 16 bases lay in between. This CDR3 has 17 amino acids. Germline V gives CDR1 SGHRS, CDR2 YFSETQ. The CDR3 loop is CASSLEGKASITDTQYF. DNA for the CDR3: TGCGCCAGCAGCTTGGAAGGGAAAGCTTCCATCACAGATACGCAGTATTTT.

V gene TRBV27 combines with J gene TRBJ1-2; D is possibly TRBD1 (6 bases). CDR3 size: 17 residues. V lost 2 bases to trimming and J lost 5 bases, with 21 bases between them. CDR1 and CDR2 (germline): MNHEY, SMNVEV (reference sequence). CDR3 loop: CASSLNSRTAETYGYTF. In DNA, the CDR3 is TGTGCCAGCAGTTTAAATTCCCGGACAGCCGAAACTTATGGCTACACCTTC.

This clone was found many times. In DNA, the CDR3 is TGTGCCAGCAGTTACTCCATCCAACAAGCGGGAGGTTTGGAGACCCAGTACTTC. The encoded protein is CASSYSIQQAGGLETQYF. This chain joins TRBV6-2 or TRBV6-3 and TRBJ2-5; 9 bases match TRBD2. Germline trimming cut 0 bases from V and 5 bases from J; bases unmatched to any gene: 13. The CDR3 extends over 18 amino acids. CDR1 and CDR2 (germline): MNHEY, SVGEGT.

This clone showed up many times. The rearrangement links TRBV2 to TRBJ2-7; 9 nucleotides line up with TRBD2. Germline CDR1 and CDR2: SNHLY and FYNNEI. This CDR3 has 13 amino acids. Trimming cost V 7 bases and J 0 bases; bases outside gene matches: 1. CDR3 bases: TGTGCCAGCAATAGCGGGGGCTCCTACGAGCAGTACTTC. It yields the protein CASNSGGSYEQYF.

This clone was counted many times. The chain is built from TRBV19 and TRBJ2-7; maybe TRBD2 (5 bases). The CDR3 has 14 residues. V was trimmed by 6 bases and J by 0 bases, leaving 12 bases between them. Germline V lookup: CDR1 LNHDA, CDR2 SQIVND (reference sequence). This CDR3 reads CASRPSLNSYEQYF. The CDR3 coding sequence is TGTGCCAGTAGACCTAGCTTGAACTCCTACGAGCAGTACTTC.